These 31 T cell receptor beta chains were sequenced from one sample in a study of T cells in Graves' hyperthyroidism and ophthalmopathy. RNA transcripts gave rise to amplified TCR beta CDR3 regions. HTBI primers were the set used in a first-round RT-PCR of the TCR CDR3. Each CDR3 protein is one row after TCRdb ran MiXCR on the multiplex PCR reads. Here the sample spans around 200,000 distinct CDR3 sequences, 15% to 20% being singletons. Source material: blood. Receptors were obtained from a man aged 40-49 years with Graves' hyperthyroidism.

The V call is TRBV5-1, the J call TRBJ1-1; D is unresolved. V was shortened by 2 bases and J by 4 bases, with 18 bases between the two germline ends. The germline V gene encodes CDR1 SGHRS and CDR2 YFSETQ. This CDR3 is built from 16 residues. The DNA of the CDR3 is TGCGCCAGCAGCTTATCCGCAGGCCCGGAGGGCACTGAAGCTTTCTTT. The encoded protein is CASSLSAGPEGTEAFF.

This clonotype was recorded many times. V usage is TRBV7-2 and J usage is TRBJ2-2; D is ambiguous. From germline, CDR1 is SGHTA and CDR2 FQGNSA. The CDR3 consists of 12 residues. The V end was cut by 5 bases, the J end by 6 bases, with 7 bases between. Written as DNA, the CDR3 is TGTGCCAGCAGCAACCCGGCCGGGGAGCTGTTTTTT. Its translation is CASSNPAGELFF.

The table lists this clonotype with many counts. V gene TRBV20-1 combines with J gene TRBJ2-3; the D gene is possibly TRBD2 (5 bases). Trimming took 5 bases from V and 2 from J, leaving 17 bases between them. The CDR3 consists of 15 residues. Per germline, CDR1 DFQATT and CDR2 SNEGSKA (reference sequence). Here the CDR3 reads CSAYSSVTNTDTQYF. The CDR3 DNA reads as TGCAGTGCTTATAGTAGCGTAACGAACACAGATACGCAGTATTTT.

This clonotype has at least ten counts. The chain joins TRBV2 to TRBJ2-3; 10 bases are shared with TRBD1. CDR3 length: 14 residues. J lost 6 bases, V lost 6 bases, and 6 bases had no gene match. Germline values: CDR1 SNHLY, CDR2 FYNNEI. The chain's CDR3 is CASRGQGLVDTQYF. CDR3 in DNA: TGTGCCAGCAGGGGACAGGGGCTGGTGGATACGCAGTATTTT.

This clonotype showed up many times. The chain is built from TRBV6-2 or TRBV6-3 and TRBJ2-7; TRBD1 is a possible D gene (6 bases). With 10 bases removed from V and 7 bases from J, the gap between germline ends came to 20 bases. This CDR3 has 13 amino acids. The germline V gene has CDR1 MNHEY and CDR2 SVGEGT. The DNA for the CDR3 is TGTGCCACCTCGTCCGAGACAGGTTTAGAGCAGTACTTC. Its translation: CATSSETGLEQYF.

This clonotype has at least ten counts. The genes are TRBV28 and TRBJ1-2, with D uncertain. Trimming took 3 bases from V and 2 from J, leaving 4 bases between them. Germline V gene lookup returns CDR1 MDHEN and CDR2 SYDVKM. The CDR3 runs 12 residues. CDR3 sequence: CASSFKNYGYTF. CDR3 sequence (DNA): TGTGCCAGCAGTTTCAAGAACTATGGCTACACCTTC.

V is TRBV7-9 and J is TRBJ2-3; 9 bases map to TRBD1. CDR1 is SEHNR and CDR2 is FQNEAQ in the germline V gene (reference sequence). This CDR3 has 18 amino acids. Losses at the gene ends were 6 bases for V and 1 base for J; bases not matched to a gene: 14. The CDR3 DNA reads TGTGCCAGCAGTTTTTCAGGGGGACAGGGTCTGGGCACAGATACGCAGTATTTT. This sequence encodes CASSFSGGQGLGTDTQYF.

The J gene is TRBJ1-2, the V gene TRBV28; possibly TRBD1 for D (6 bases). V was shortened by 5 bases and J by 3 bases, with 19 bases between the two germline ends. The CDR3 totals 16 residues. CDR1 and CDR2 from the germline V gene are MDHEN and SYDVKM. The CDR3 is CASSIPIRGGYYGYTF. The CDR3 nucleotides are TGTGCCAGCAGTATACCTATTCGGGGGGGCTACTATGGCTACACCTTC.

In this sample, this clonotype turned up many times. The V and J genes are TRBV20-1 and TRBJ2-7; no clear D gene. V lost 0 bases to trimming and J lost 1 base, with 10 bases between them. Germline assignment: CDR1 DFQATT and CDR2 SNEGSKA (reference sequence). The CDR3 is 14 residues long. CDR3 loop: CSARDLGSSYEQYF. The CDR3 DNA is TGCAGTGCTAGAGATTTGGGGTCTTCCTACGAGCAGTACTTC.

V usage is TRBV19 and J usage is TRBJ2-1; D call uncertain. CDR1 LNHDA and CDR2 SQIVND come from the germline V gene (reference sequence). CDR3 size: 12 residues. Trimming cost V 10 bases and J 4 bases, with 11 bases left between them. Here the CDR3 DNA reads TGTGCCATCTCTACCAGGTACAATGAGCAGTTCTTC. Translated, it gives CAISTRYNEQFF. The variable domain in full, completed from reference TRBV19 and TRBJ2-1, reads DGGITQSPKYLFRKEGQNVTLSCEQNLNHDAMYWYRQDPGQGLRLIYYSQIVNDFQKGDIAEGYSVSREKKESFPLTVTSAQKNPTAFYLCAISTRYNEQFFGPGTRLTVL.

This clonotype was recorded a few times. The V call is TRBV19, the J call TRBJ2-3; TRBD1 agrees at 8 bases. Germline V gene sequence: CDR1 LNHDA, CDR2 SQIVND (reference sequence). V shed 5 bases, J shed 6 bases, and the junction held 4 bases outside the gene matches. This CDR3 contains 13 residues. The CDR3 nucleotides are TGTGCCAGTAGTTCGGACAGGGCTGATACGCAGTATTTT. It is translated as CASSSDRADTQYF.

This clonotype was seen repeatedly, ten times or more. This chain uses TRBV27 with TRBJ2-7; TRBD1 agrees at 9 bases. The germline CDR1 and CDR2 sequences are MNHEY and SMNVEV (reference sequence). The CDR3 is 17 amino acids. V lost 7 bases and J lost 1; bases outside the gene matches: 14. In DNA form, the CDR3 reads TGTGCCAGCAAATTTAGGGGACAGGGTTCGGGGTCCTACGAGCAGTACTTC. Its translation: CASKFRGQGSGSYEQYF.

J is TRBJ2-1 and V is TRBV11-3, with TRBD2 matching 10 bases. With 1 base clipped from V and 10 bases from J, the junction kept 7 bases outside the gene matches. Germline CDR1 SGHNT, CDR2 YENEEA. The CDR3 spans 15 residues. Here the CDR3 DNA reads TGTGCCAGCAGCTTAGCTACTAGCGGGATCAGGGAGCAGTTCTTC. Protein: CASSLATSGIREQFF. Full variable domain (rest looked up from reference TRBV11-3 and TRBJ2-1): EAGVVQSPRYKIIEKKQPVAFWCNPISGHNTLYWYLQNLGQGPELLIRYENEEAVDDSQLPKDRFSAERLKGVDSTLKIQPAELGDSAVYLCASSLATSGIREQFFGPGTRLTVL.

This clonotype was seen at least ten times. The genes are TRBV7-2 and TRBJ2-3; D uncertain. Germline values: CDR1 SGHTA, CDR2 FQGNSA. The CDR3 has 12 amino acids. The V gene lost 3 bases and the J gene lost 2 bases, with 3 bases spanning the gap. This CDR3 reads CASSFFTDTQYF. The CDR3 bases are TGTGCCAGCAGCTTTTTCACAGATACGCAGTATTTT.

This clonotype was recorded a few times. The CDR3 is CASSYDGTSSYNEQFF. CDR3 sequence (DNA): TGTGCCAGCAGTTACGATGGCACGAGCTCCTACAATGAGCAGTTCTTC. The rearrangement links TRBV6-5 to TRBJ2-1; D is unresolved. The germline V and J ends were trimmed by 2 bases and 0 bases, with 11 bases remaining between them. There are 16 residues in the CDR3. Germline lookup yields CDR1 MNHEY and CDR2 SVGAGI.

This clonotype was recorded at least ten times. The chain employs TRBV7-9 and TRBJ2-1; D not resolved. CDR1 is SEHNR, CDR2 FQNEAQ, per germline (reference sequence). The length of the CDR3 is 12 residues. V shed 4 bases and J shed 8 bases, with 9 bases lying between them. The CDR3, as DNA: TGTGCCAGCAGCTCCCAGTACTATGAGCAGTTCTTC. It specifies CASSSQYYEQFF.

This clonotype was counted at least ten times. The chain links TRBV2 to TRBJ2-2, with D hard to call. The ends were cut back, 6 bases at V and 7 bases at J, with 9 bases in the middle. Germline V CDR1 and CDR2: SNHLY, FYNNEI. The CDR3 spans 12 residues. CDR3 in amino acids: CASRLTDGELFF. The CDR3, as DNA: TGTGCCAGCAGACTTACGGACGGGGAGCTGTTTTTT.

This clonotype was seen at least ten times. This chain joins TRBV5-5 and TRBJ1-6; 8 bases match TRBD1. The CDR3 is 13 amino acids. The germline gives CDR1 SGHKS, CDR2 YYEKEE (reference sequence). V dropped 5 bases and J dropped 14; count of bases not matched to a gene: 9. The CDR3 region has the DNA TGTGCCAGCAGAGAGACAGGGGTCGGGGCCCTCCACTTT. Translation gives CASRETGVGALHF.

This clonotype was detected ten times or more. In DNA, the CDR3 is TGTGCCAGCAGTTTACGCGAGGGGTCACGGGCCAATGAGCAGTTCTTC. Protein product: CASSLREGSRANEQFF. The V gene is TRBV28, the J gene TRBJ2-1, with D possibly being TRBD1 or TRBD2 (5 bases each). The length of the CDR3 is 16 residues. V was pared by 2 bases and J by 6 bases, with 17 bases between. Germline CDR1 MDHEN, CDR2 SYDVKM.

The sample holds many counts of this clonotype. The chain has TRBV7-8 and TRBJ2-3; 7 nucleotides match TRBD2. Trimming at V came to 5 bases and at J to 4 bases, leaving 9 bases not matched to a gene. Germline V gene sequence: CDR1 SGHVS, CDR2 FQNEAQ. The CDR3 has 15 amino acids. The CDR3 coding sequence is TGTGCCAGCAGCCTGCCTAACGGGGGGTCAGATACGCAGTATTTT. It translates to CASSLPNGGSDTQYF.

Ten or more counts support this clonotype. The chain is built from TRBV7-3 and TRBJ1-5; D gene ambiguous. The CDR3 extends over 13 amino acids. CDR1 is SGHTA, CDR2 FQGTGA, per germline. Trimming took 8 bases from V and 2 from J, leaving 10 bases between them. DNA of the CDR3: TGTGCCAGCGGGGAGTATCGCAATCAGCCCCAGCATTTT. Residues: CASGEYRNQPQHF.

This clonotype came up many times. The V gene is TRBV7-8, the J gene TRBJ1-2, with D perhaps matching TRBD1 (5 bases). CDR3 length: 14 residues. The V gene's germline CDR1 is SGHVS and CDR2 FQNEAQ. The V gene lost 1 base and the J gene lost 4 bases, with 10 bases spanning the gap. The CDR3 DNA reads TGTGCCAGCAGCTTAGATCGCCAGGGCTATGGCTACACCTTC. It translates to CASSLDRQGYGYTF.

This chain joins TRBV30 and TRBJ2-7; D possibly corresponds to TRBD1 (6 bases). The CDR3 sequence is 14 residues long. Germline V gene sequence: CDR1 GTSNPN, CDR2 SVGIG (reference sequence). Trimming removed 5 bases from V and 1 base from J, with 15 bases in between. CDR3 sequence reads: CAWAQGPESYEQYF. The CDR3 DNA reads as TGTGCCTGGGCTCAGGGGCCCGAATCCTACGAGCAGTACTTC. Complete variable domain (other parts from reference TRBV30 and TRBJ2-7): SQTIHQWPATLVQPVGSPLSLECTVEGTSNPNLYWYRQAAGRGLQLLFYSVGIGQISSEVPQNLSASRPQDRQFILSSKKLLLSDSGFYLCAWAQGPESYEQYFGPGTRLTVT.

This clonotype has at least ten counts. This chain connects TRBV5-1 to TRBJ2-1, with D possibly being TRBD1 (6 bases). V was shortened by 0 bases and J by 2 bases, with 9 bases between the two germline ends. CDR1 and CDR2 from the germline V gene are SGHRS and YFSETQ. There are 15 residues in the CDR3. CDR3 loop: CASSLAGQAYNEQFF. The CDR3 nucleotides read TGCGCCAGCAGCTTGGCGGGACAAGCCTACAATGAGCAGTTCTTC.

Ten or more counts support this clonotype. The chain employs TRBV20-1 and TRBJ2-7, with no clear D. Germline V CDR1 and CDR2: DFQATT, SNEGSKA (reference sequence). There are 11 residues in the CDR3. V lost 3 bases, J lost 4 bases, and 7 bases lay in between. CDR3 region: CSASSRYEQYF. DNA of the CDR3: TGCAGTGCTAGCTCAAGGTACGAGCAGTACTTC.

Remarks on this clonotype: One end of the junction is discordant with germline, which a read error may explain. The chain links TRBV7-2 to TRBJ1-3; 8 bases are shared with TRBD1. The CDR3 totals 19 residues. Germline V gene sequence: CDR1 SGHTA, CDR2 FQGNSA. CDR3 coding DNA: TGTGCCGGCAGCTTATGGGACCTTGGGACAGGAACCCGGAGGCGCACCATATATTTT. This codes for CAGSLWDLGTGTRRRTIYF.

This clonotype appeared many times. The CDR3 bases are TGTGCCAGCAGCTCTGTGGACATGAACACTGAAGCTTTCTTT. Protein product: CASSSVDMNTEAFF. V is TRBV28 and J is TRBJ1-1; a possible D gene is TRBD1 (5 bases). This CDR3 is built from 14 residues. Germline V lookup: CDR1 MDHEN, CDR2 SYDVKM. The V end lost 6 bases, the J end lost 0 bases, and 11 bases lay between the germline ends.

This clonotype was observed many times. The chain joins TRBV28 to TRBJ1-4; possible D gene TRBD1, 5 bases. Trimming shortened V by 2 bases and J by 3 bases, and 10 bases separated the two germline ends. CDR3 length: 15 amino acids. Germline CDR1 reads MDHEN; CDR2 reads SYDVKM. CDR3 sequence reads: CASSLVQGSNEKLFF. The DNA of the CDR3 is TGTGCCAGCAGTTTAGTTCAGGGATCTAATGAAAAACTGTTTTTT.

V is TRBV19 and J is TRBJ1-1, with 7 bases that match TRBD1. V shed 7 bases and J 6 bases; nucleotides not matched to a gene: 11. CDR3 size: 14 residues. Germline CDR1 is LNHDA and CDR2 is SQIVND (reference sequence). CDR3 loop: CASTHPGTVAEAFF. CDR3 in DNA: TGTGCCAGTACCCACCCCGGGACAGTGGCTGAAGCTTTCTTT.

The DNA for the CDR3 is TGTGCCAGCAGCCCGGGACCCGGATACAAGGAGGGGGGCGGCACCGGGGAGCTGTTTTTT. Amino acids: CASSPGPGYKEGGGTGELFF. J is TRBJ2-2 and V is TRBV12-3 or TRBV12-4; either TRBD1 or TRBD2 may fit D (6 bases each). Trimming left V 6 bases short and J 4 bases short, with 30 bases between. This CDR3 spans 20 amino acids.

The chain links TRBV5-1 to TRBJ2-2; tentative D call: TRBD1 (6 bases). The CDR3 runs 14 residues. CDR1 and CDR2 from the germline V gene are SGHRS and YFSETQ. Between the trimmed V and J ends, which lost 3 bases and 4 bases, there was a span of 10 bases. The CDR3 loop is CASSYGTPTGELFF. The CDR3 bases are TGCGCCAGCAGCTACGGGACACCCACCGGGGAGCTGTTTTTT. The whole variable domain, filled in from reference TRBV5-1 and TRBJ2-2, reads KAGVTQTPRYLIKTRGQQVTLSCSPISGHRSVSWYQQTPGQGLQFLFEYFSETQRNKGNFPGRFSGRQFSNSRSEMNVSTLELGDSALYLCASSYGTPTGELFFGEGSRLTVL.